This entry concerns a single T cell receptor beta chain. This record comes from a study of spatial heterogeneity in lung cancer. Overall study context: Sequencing was performed on follow-up PBMC samples when available, collected at a median of approximately 2 years after resection.

TCRdb re-called the 5' RACE reads through MiXCR, storing one row per CDR3 protein. The sample contains 40,000 to 50,000 distinct CDR3 sequences, under 12% of which appear only once. Time point defined: blood at routine non-recurrence follow-up after resection. The germline V gene has CDR1 LNHDA and CDR2 SQIVND (reference sequence). The CDR3 runs 11 residues. Trimming removed 11 bases from V and 8 bases from J, with 13 bases in between. The receptor was isolated from a female donor with early-stage non-small cell lung cancer. The V call is TRBV19, the J call TRBJ1-5; tentatively, D is TRBD1 (5 bases). The sequenced sample was PBMCs, obtained at follow-up. The CDR3 DNA follows: TGTGCCCCGGGACCCATGAAGCCCCAGCATTTT. Protein product: CAPGPMKPQHF.